What follows is one T cell receptor beta chain and its context. Its target is unknown. One end of the junction is discordant with germline, which a read error may explain. The source of the sample is a study of Ad26.COV2.S vaccination and SARS-CoV-2 variants. Study-level information: COV1001, an Ad26.COV2.S trial, supplied this vaccine-arm donor.

Specified treatment: roughly 18 received Ad26.COV2.S at low or high dose, single or two shots; about five received placebo; per-sample allocation not given. Samples were taken on day 63 after the first vaccine or placebo injection. The table came from immunoSEQ multiplex PCR; TCRdb's copy has only in-frame clones and leaves some out. The sample includes around 320,000 clones, roughly 80% seen only once; the top ten take approximately 2.1%. Germline V lookup: CDR1 SGHVS, CDR2 FQNEAQ. The CDR3 covers 18 residues. Findings and limits, study-wide: Vaccine recipients showed a spike-specific TCR breadth that was higher than in placebo recipients.

The V and J genes are TRBV7-8 and TRBJ2-7; perhaps TRBD2 as D (6 bases). Sequences were derived from peripheral blood, sampled in a trial of Ad26.COV2.S vaccine versus placebo. The sequence derives from a person between 18 and 65 years old who received the Ad26.COV2.S COVID-19 vaccine or a placebo. DNA for the CDR3: TGTGCCAGCAGTCCCATTATGGGCGGGGCGGGGACCTCCTCCGAGCAGTACTTC. It is translated as CASSPIMGGAGTSSEQYF.